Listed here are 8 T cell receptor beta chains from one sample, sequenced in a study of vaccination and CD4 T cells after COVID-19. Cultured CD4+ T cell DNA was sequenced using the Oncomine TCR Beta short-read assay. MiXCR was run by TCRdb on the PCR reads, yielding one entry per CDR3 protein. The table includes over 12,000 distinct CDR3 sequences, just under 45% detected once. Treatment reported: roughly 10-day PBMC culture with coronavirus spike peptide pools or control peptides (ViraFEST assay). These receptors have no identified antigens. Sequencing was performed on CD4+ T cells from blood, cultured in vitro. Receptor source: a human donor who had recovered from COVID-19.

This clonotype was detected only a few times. Here the CDR3 reads CASSLTGQGEYSPLHF. The CDR3 DNA sequence: TGTGCCAGCTCATTGACCGGACAGGGTGAATACTCACCCCTCCACTTT. The genes are TRBV18 and TRBJ1-6, with 8 bases lining up with TRBD1. CDR1 is KGHSH, CDR2 LQKENI, per germline. The V segment lost 5 bases and the J segment 10 bases; nucleotides outside the gene matches: 13. The CDR3 covers 16 residues. Using reference TRBV18 and TRBJ1-6 for the parts outside the CDR3, the full variable domain is NAGVMQNPRHLVRRRGQEARLRCSPMKGHSHVYWYRQLPEEGLKFMVYLQKENIIDESGMPKERFSAEFPKEGPSILRIQQVVRGDSAAYFCASSLTGQGEYSPLHFGNGTRLTVT.

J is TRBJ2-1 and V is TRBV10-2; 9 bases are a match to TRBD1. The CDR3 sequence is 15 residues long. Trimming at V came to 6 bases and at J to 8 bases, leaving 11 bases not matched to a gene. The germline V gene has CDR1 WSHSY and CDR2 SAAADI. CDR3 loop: CASSAGTGMNDEQFF. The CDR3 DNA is TGCGCCAGCAGCGCCGGGACAGGGATGAATGATGAGCAGTTCTTC.

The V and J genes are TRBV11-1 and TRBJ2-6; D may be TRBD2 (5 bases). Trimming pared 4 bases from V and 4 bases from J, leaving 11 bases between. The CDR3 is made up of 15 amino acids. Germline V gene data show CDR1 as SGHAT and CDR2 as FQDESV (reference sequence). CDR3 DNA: TGTGCCAGCAGCTCGGGATTGACGGGGGCCAACGTCCTGACTTTC. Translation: CASSSGLTGANVLTF.

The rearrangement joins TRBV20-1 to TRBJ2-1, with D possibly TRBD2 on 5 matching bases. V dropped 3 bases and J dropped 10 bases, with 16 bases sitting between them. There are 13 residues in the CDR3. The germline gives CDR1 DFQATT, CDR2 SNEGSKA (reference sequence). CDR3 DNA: TGCAGTGCTAGGTTTCGTCTAGCCGAGGAGCAGTTCTTC. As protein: CSARFRLAEEQFF.

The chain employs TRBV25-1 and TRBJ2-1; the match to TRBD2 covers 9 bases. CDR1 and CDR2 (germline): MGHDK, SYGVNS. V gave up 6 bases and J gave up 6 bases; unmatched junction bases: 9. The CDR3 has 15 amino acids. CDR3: CASSAGTSRLNEQFF. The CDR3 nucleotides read TGTGCCAGCAGCGCCGGGACTAGCAGACTCAATGAGCAGTTCTTC.

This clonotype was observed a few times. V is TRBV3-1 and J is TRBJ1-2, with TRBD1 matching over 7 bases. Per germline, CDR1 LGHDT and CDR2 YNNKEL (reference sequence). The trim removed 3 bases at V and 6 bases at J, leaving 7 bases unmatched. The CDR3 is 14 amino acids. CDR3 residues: CASSQVTGRNGYTF. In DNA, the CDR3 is TGTGCCAGCAGCCAGGTGACAGGGAGGAATGGCTACACCTTC. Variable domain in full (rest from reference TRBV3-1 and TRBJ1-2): DTAVSQTPKYLVTQMGNDKSIKCEQNLGHDTMYWYKQDSKKFLKIMFSYNNKELIINETVPNRFSPKSPDKAHLNLHINSLELGDSAVYFCASSQVTGRNGYTFGSGTRLTVV.

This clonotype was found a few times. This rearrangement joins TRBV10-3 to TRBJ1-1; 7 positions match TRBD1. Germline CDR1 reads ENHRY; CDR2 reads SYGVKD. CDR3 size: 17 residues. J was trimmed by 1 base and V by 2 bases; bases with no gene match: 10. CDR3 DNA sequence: TGTGCCATCAGTGAGGACGACAGGGACAATCCGAACACTGAAGCTTTCTTT. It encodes CAISEDDRDNPNTEAFF.

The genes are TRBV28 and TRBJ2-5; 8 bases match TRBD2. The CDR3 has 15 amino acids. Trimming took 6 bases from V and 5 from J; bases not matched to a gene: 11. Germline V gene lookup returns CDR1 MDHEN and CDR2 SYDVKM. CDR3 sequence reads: CASSTVGRGVETQYF. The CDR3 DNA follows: TGTGCCAGCAGCACAGTGGGGCGGGGGGTTGAGACCCAGTACTTC.